The 11 T cell receptor beta chains in this list originate from one sample, sequenced in a study of spatial heterogeneity in lung cancer. MiXCR, run by TCRdb on the 5' RACE reads, gives a single entry per CDR3 protein. This table holds more than 1,500 distinct CDR3 sequences, roughly 5.9% found once. Described time point: sample taken at primary tumor resection. Whole-study results and caveats: Tumoral mutation counts were tracked by counts of expanded intratumoral alpha and beta TCRs.

Antigens of these TCRs are unknown. This specimen consisted of lung tumor tissue, obtained at surgery. Every receptor here comes from a female donor with early-stage non-small cell lung cancer.

This clonotype is judged medium-sized. This beta chain represents an off-target read in a library built for alpha chains; its size is of limited meaning. CDR3 nucleotides: TGCAGCGTTGCGGACAGGGGGGCCCTCCACTTT. It yields the protein CSVADRGALHF. The chain joins TRBV29-1 to TRBJ1-6, with 10 bases that match TRBD1. V gave up 4 bases and J gave up 14 bases; unmatched junction bases: 2. Germline V gene sequence: CDR1 SQVTM, CDR2 ANQGSEA. The CDR3 spans 11 residues.

By sample share, this clonotype is medium-sized. This beta chain turned up in a library designed for alpha chains; as an off-target read, its abundance says little. The V call is TRBV14, the J call TRBJ2-2; possibly TRBD1 for D (5 bases). Trimming removed 4 bases from V and 6 bases from J, with 9 bases in between. CDR3 length: 13 residues. CDR1 is SGHDN, CDR2 FVKESK, per germline. The CDR3 DNA reads as TGTGCCAGCAGCCCCCTGGGGCCCGGGGAGCTGTTTTTT. Translation gives CASSPLGPGELFF.

This clonotype is judged medium-sized (0.01 to 0.1%). Because this beta chain is a stray read in a library intended to capture alpha chains, its abundance should not be given much weight. This chain links TRBV2 with TRBJ1-1; D call uncertain. Trimming removed 3 bases from V and 0 bases from J, with 11 bases in between. The CDR3 length is 15 residues. Germline loops: CDR1 SNHLY, CDR2 FYNNEI. The CDR3 coding sequence is TGTGCCAGCAGTGACCGAGGCTACTTGAACACTGAAGCTTTCTTT. Protein sequence: CASSDRGYLNTEAFF.

The sample holds a few counts of this clonotype. As an off-target read in a library built for alpha chains, this beta chain has a frequency of little significance. The chain recombines TRBV20-1 with TRBJ1-3; the D is unclear. V was pared by 1 base and J by 2 bases, with 6 bases between. Looked up from germline, CDR1 is DFQATT and CDR2 is SNEGSKA (reference sequence). There are 13 residues in the CDR3. CDR3 bases: TGCAGTGCTAGAGTTGTGGCTGGAAACACCATATATTTT. This encodes CSARVVAGNTIYF.

Notes on this clonotype: In a library made to pick up alpha chains, this beta chain is a stray read with a size that means little. The rearrangement joins TRBV12-3 or TRBV12-4 to TRBJ1-3; 8 bases line up with TRBD1. The junction had 9 bases not matched to a gene; V was cut back by 4 bases and J by 4 bases. The CDR3 sequence is 16 residues long. The CDR3 sequence is CASSSLGQGEGNTIYF. The CDR3 DNA reads as TGTGCCAGCAGTTCTCTAGGACAGGGCGAAGGAAACACCATATATTTT.

This clonotype is medium-sized. Since it is a stray read in a library aimed at alpha chains, this beta chain has a size that is not meaningful. CDR3 region: CASSEEGNSPLHF. Here the CDR3 DNA reads TGCGCCAGCAGTGAGGAGGGGAATTCACCCCTCCACTTT. V is TRBV10-1 and J is TRBJ1-6; D perhaps matches TRBD1 (5 bases). CDR3 length equals 13 residues. V gave up 2 bases and J gave up 7 bases, with 6 bases separating them. The germline gives CDR1 WNHNN, CDR2 SYGVQD (reference sequence).

This clonotype appeared once. As an off-target read in a library built for alpha chains, this beta chain has a frequency of little significance. The chain links TRBV6-6 to TRBJ1-4; D not certain. The germline V and J ends were trimmed by 4 bases and 5 bases, with 8 bases remaining between them. CDR1 is MNHNY, CDR2 SVGAGI, per germline (reference sequence). The CDR3 has 13 residues. The CDR3 bases are TGTGCCAGCAGTTCCAGTTCGAATGAAAAACTGTTTTTT. Residues: CASSSSSNEKLFF.

As concerns this clonotype: For a library built for alpha chains, this beta chain is a stray read; little rests on its size. The chain joins TRBV20-1 to TRBJ1-2; 10 nucleotides line up with TRBD1. This CDR3 has 11 amino acids. Germline V gives CDR1 DFQATT, CDR2 SNEGSKA (reference sequence). J lost 9 bases, V lost 7 bases, and 5 bases had no gene match. In nucleotides, the CDR3 is TGCAGTGGACAGGGGGCGGAAAGCTACACCTTC. Amino acids: CSGQGAESYTF.

By share, this clonotype counts as medium-sized (0.01 to 0.1%). This beta chain is a stray read from a library made for alpha chains; its abundance is not meaningful. V usage is TRBV10-3 and J usage is TRBJ2-7; the match to TRBD2 covers 10 bases. Unmatched junction bases numbered 7, after V lost 6 bases and J lost 5 bases. CDR3 size: 14 residues. The germline V gene encodes CDR1 ENHRY and CDR2 SYGVKD. The CDR3 DNA sequence: TGTGCCATCAGCTCGATAGCGGGAGGCAACGAGCAGTACTTC. Translated: CAISSIAGGNEQYF.

In this sample, this clonotype is large. In a library made to pick up alpha chains, this beta chain is a stray read with a size that means little. This chain links TRBV27 with TRBJ1-5; maybe TRBD1 (6 bases). CDR1 is MNHEY and CDR2 is SMNVEV in the germline V gene (reference sequence). V was pared by 3 bases and J by 1 base, with 10 bases between. The CDR3 loop spans 15 amino acids. Written as DNA, the CDR3 is TGTGCCAGCAGTTTCACAGGGAGGAGCAATCAGCCCCAGCATTTT. As protein: CASSFTGRSNQPQHF.

About this clonotype: This beta chain is off target for a library built for alpha chains, so its abundance means little. V is TRBV4-2 and J is TRBJ2-1, with TRBD2 matching 9 bases. Germline V gene sequence: CDR1 LGHNA, CDR2 YNFKEQ. J gave up 12 bases and V 1 base, and 10 bases lay outside the gene matches. CDR3 length equals 15 residues. CDR3 protein: CASSQASLAGYGQFF. As DNA, the CDR3 is TGTGCCAGCAGCCAAGCATCGCTAGCGGGGTACGGGCAGTTCTTC.